This T cell receptor (beta chain) appears in the sequencing data of a study of shared clonotypes between healthy human individuals. The wider study: The study used three CD4 naive, three CD4 memory, two CD8 naive and one CD8 memory plate per donor. Study conclusions and caveats: Donor scarcity curtailed the genetic and exposure-history diversity represented herein.

Naive CD8 cells lacked CD45RO, underwent positive selection for CCR7 and left out terminally differentiated effector memory CD45RA+ cells. There were only Caucasian adults among the donors, and all lived in Nashville, Tennessee. The germline CDR1 and CDR2 sequences are SGDLS and YYNGEE. This CDR3 spans 14 amino acids. Trimming shortened V by 5 bases and J by 1 base, and 7 bases separated the two germline ends. Regarding this clone: What it binds is not known.

Every subset's genomic DNA went evenly onto several immunoSEQ plates. The table came from immunoSEQ multiplex PCR; TCRdb's copy has only in-frame clones and leaves some out. The repertoire includes about 2 million clones, approximately 94% of them detected once, and approximately 1% sits in the top ten. The specimen was naive CD8+ T cells sorted from blood. This receptor was identified in a man between 18 and 35 years old in good health. The rearrangement joins TRBV9 to TRBJ1-6; D is unresolved. For the CDR3, the DNA is TGTGCCAGCAGGGAGGAGTCCTATAATTCACCCCTCCACTTT. This sequence encodes CASREESYNSPLHF.